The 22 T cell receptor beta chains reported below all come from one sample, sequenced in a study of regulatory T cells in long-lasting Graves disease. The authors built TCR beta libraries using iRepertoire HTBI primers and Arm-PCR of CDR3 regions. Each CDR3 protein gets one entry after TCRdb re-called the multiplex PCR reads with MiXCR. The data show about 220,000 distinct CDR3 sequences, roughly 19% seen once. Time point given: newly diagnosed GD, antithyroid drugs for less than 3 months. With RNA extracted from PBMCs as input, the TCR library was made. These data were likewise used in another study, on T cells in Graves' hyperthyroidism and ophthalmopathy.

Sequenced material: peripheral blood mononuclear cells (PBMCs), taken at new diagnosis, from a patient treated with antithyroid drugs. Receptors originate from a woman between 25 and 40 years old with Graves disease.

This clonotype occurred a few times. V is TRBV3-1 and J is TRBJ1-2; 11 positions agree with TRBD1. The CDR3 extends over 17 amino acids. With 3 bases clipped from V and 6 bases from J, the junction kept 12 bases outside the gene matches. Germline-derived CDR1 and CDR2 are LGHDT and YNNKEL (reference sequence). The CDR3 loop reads CASSQGSDRGPLDGYTF. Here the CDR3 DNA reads TGTGCCAGCAGCCAGGGATCGGACAGGGGGCCCCTCGATGGCTACACCTTC.

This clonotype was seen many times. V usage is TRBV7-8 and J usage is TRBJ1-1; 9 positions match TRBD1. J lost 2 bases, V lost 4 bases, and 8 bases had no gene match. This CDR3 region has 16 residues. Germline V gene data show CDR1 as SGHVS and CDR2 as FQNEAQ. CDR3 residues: CASSSTGGTLNTEAFF. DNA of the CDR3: TGTGCCAGCAGCTCGACAGGGGGTACCCTAAACACTGAAGCTTTCTTT.

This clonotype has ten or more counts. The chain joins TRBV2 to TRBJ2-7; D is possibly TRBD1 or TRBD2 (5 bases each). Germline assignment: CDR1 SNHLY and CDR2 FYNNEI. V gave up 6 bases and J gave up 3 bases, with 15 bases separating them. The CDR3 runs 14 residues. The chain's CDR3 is CASSPGLGLYEQYF. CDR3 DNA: TGTGCCAGCAGCCCAGGACTGGGGCTCTACGAGCAGTACTTC.

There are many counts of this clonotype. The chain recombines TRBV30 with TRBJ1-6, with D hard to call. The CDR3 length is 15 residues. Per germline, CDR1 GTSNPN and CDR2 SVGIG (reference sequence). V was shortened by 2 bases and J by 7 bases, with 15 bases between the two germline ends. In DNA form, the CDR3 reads TGTGCCTGGAGTTCGCGGACGGACTACAATTCACCCCTCCACTTT. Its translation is CAWSSRTDYNSPLHF. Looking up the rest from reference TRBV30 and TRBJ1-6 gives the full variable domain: SQTIHQWPATLVQPVGSPLSLECTVEGTSNPNLYWYRQAAGRGLQLLFYSVGIGQISSEVPQNLSASRPQDRQFILSSKKLLLSDSGFYLCAWSSRTDYNSPLHFGNGTRLTVT.

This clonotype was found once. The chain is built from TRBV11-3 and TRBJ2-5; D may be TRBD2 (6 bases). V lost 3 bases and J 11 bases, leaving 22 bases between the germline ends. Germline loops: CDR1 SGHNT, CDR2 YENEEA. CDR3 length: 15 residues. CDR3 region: CASSLPGLQRGEQYF. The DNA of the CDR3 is TGTGCCAGCAGCTTGCCGGGACTTCAACGTGGTGAGCAGTACTTC.

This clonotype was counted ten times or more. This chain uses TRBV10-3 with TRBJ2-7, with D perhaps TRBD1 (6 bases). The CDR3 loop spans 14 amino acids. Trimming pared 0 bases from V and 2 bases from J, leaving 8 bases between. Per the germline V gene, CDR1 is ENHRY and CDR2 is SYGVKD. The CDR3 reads CAISESRDTYEQYF. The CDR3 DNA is TGTGCCATCAGTGAGTCTCGGGACACCTACGAGCAGTACTTC.

The DNA of the CDR3 is TGTGCCAGCAGTTTAAAGGCAGGAGCGAACACTGAAGCTTTCTTT. Protein: CASSLKAGANTEAFF. The gene calls are TRBV28 and TRBJ1-1; no clear D gene. The CDR3 sequence is 15 residues long. The V gene lost 2 bases and the J gene lost 1 base, with 11 bases spanning the gap. Looked up from germline, CDR1 is MDHEN and CDR2 is SYDVKM.

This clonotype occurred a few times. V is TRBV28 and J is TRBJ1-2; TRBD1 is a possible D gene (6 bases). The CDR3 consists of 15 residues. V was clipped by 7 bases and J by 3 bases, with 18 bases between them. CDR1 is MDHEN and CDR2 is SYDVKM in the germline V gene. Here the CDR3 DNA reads TGTGCCAGCACCGAAGCCGACAGGCGGGACTATGGCTACACCTTC. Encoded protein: CASTEADRRDYGYTF.

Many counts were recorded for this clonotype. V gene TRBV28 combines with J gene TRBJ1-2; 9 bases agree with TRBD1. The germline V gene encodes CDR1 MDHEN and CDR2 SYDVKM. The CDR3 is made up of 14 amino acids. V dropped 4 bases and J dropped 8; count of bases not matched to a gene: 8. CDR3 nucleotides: TGTGCCAGCAGTTCGCCGGGACAGGGTGAGGGCTACACCTTC. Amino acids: CASSSPGQGEGYTF.

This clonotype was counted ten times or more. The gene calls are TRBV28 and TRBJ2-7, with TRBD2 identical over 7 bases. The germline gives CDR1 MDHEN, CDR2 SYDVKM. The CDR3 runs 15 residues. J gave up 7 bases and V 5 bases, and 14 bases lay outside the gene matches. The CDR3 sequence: CASSPLLVWGGEQYF. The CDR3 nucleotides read TGTGCCAGCAGTCCTCTACTTGTCTGGGGAGGGGAGCAGTACTTC. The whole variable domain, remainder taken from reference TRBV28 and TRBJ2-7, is DVKVTQSSRYLVKRTGEKVFLECVQDMDHENMFWYRQDPGLGLRLIYFSYDVKMKEKGDIPEGYSVSREKKERFSLILESASTNQTSMYLCASSPLLVWGGEQYFGPGTRLTVT.

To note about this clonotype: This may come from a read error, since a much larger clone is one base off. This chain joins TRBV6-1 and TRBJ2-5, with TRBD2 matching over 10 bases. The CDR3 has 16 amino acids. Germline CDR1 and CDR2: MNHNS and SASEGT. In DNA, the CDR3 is TGTGCCAGCAGTGGGGGGACTAGCGCTCCCAGAGAGGCCCAGTACTTC. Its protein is CASSGGTSAPREAQYF.

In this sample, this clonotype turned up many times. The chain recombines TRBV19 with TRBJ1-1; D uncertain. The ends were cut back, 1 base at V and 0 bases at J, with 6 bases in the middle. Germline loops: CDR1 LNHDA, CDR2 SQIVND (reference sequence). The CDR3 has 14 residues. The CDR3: CASSIGFMNTEAFF. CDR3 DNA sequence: TGTGCCAGTAGTATAGGCTTCATGAACACTGAAGCTTTCTTT.

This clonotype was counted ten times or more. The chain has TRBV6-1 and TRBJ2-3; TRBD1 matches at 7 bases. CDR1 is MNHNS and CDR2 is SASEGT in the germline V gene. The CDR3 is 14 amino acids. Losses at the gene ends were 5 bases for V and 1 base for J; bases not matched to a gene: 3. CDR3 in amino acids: CASSPGQGTDTQYF. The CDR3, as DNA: TGTGCCAGCAGTCCAGGACAGGGCACAGATACGCAGTATTTT.

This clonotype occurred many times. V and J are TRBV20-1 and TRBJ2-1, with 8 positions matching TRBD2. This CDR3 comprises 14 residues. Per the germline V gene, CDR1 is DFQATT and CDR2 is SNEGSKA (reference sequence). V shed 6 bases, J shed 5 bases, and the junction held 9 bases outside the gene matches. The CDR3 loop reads CSAESGSGDNEQFF. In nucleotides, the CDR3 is TGCAGTGCCGAGAGCGGGAGTGGGGACAATGAGCAGTTCTTC.

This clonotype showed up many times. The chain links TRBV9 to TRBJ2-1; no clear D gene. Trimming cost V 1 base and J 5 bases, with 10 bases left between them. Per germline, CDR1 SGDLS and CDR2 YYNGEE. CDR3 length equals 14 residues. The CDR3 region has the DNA TGTGCCAGCAGCGTACTGGACCGAAACAATGAGCAGTTCTTC. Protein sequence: CASSVLDRNNEQFF.

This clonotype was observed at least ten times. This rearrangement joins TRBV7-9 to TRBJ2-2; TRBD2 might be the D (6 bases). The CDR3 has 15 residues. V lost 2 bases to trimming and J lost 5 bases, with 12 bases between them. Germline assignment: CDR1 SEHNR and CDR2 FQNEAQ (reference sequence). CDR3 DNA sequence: TGTGCCAGCAGCTTAAAACTAGCAGCTACCGGGGAGCTGTTTTTT. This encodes CASSLKLAATGELFF.

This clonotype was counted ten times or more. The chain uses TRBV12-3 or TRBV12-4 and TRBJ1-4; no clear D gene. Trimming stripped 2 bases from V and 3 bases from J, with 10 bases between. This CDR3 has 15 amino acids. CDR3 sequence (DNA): TGTGCCAGCAGTTTATCGGTTCCGGCTAATGAAAAACTGTTTTTT. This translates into CASSLSVPANEKLFF.

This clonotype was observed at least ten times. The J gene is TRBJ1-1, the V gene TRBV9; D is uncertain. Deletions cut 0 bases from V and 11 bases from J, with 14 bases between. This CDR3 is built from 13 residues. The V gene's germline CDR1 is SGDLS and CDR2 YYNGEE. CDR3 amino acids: CASSVADGDMAFF. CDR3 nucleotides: TGTGCCAGCAGCGTAGCGGACGGGGATATGGCTTTCTTT.

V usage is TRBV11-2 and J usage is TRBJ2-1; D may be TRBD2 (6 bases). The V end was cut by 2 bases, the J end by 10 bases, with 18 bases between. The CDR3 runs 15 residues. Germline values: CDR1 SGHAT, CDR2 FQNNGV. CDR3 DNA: TGTGCCAGCAGCTTATACGGGACTTCCAAGCCCGAGCAGTTCTTC. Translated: CASSLYGTSKPEQFF. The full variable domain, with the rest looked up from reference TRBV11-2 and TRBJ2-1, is EAGVAQSPRYKIIEKRQSVAFWCNPISGHATLYWYQQILGQGPKLLIQFQNNGVVDDSQLPKDRFSAERLKGVDSTLKIQPAKLEDSAVYLCASSLYGTSKPEQFFGPGTRLTVL.

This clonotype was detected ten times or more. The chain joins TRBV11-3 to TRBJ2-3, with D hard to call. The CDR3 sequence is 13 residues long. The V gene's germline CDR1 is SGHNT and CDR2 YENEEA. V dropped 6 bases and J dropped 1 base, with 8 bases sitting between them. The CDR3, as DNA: TGTGCCAGCAGTCGAGACGGCACAGATACGCAGTATTTT. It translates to CASSRDGTDTQYF.

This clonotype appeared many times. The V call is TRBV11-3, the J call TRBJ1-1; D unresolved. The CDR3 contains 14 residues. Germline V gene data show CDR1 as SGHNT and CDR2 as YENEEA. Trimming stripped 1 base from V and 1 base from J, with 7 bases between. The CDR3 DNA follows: TGTGCCAGCAGCTTAGGGGCCGGGAACACTGAAGCTTTCTTT. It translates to CASSLGAGNTEAFF.

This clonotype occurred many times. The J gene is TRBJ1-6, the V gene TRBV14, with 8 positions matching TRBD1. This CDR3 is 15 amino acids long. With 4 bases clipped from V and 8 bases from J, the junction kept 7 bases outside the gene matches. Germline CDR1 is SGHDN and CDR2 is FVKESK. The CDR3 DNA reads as TGTGCCAGCAGCCGACCGGACAGGGCTCATTCACCCCTCCACTTT. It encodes CASSRPDRAHSPLHF. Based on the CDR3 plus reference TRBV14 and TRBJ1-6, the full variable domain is EAGVTQFPSHSVIEKGQTVTLRCDPISGHDNLYWYRRVMGKEIKFLLHFVKESKQDESGMPNNRFLAERTGGTYSTLKVQPAELEDSGVYFCASSRPDRAHSPLHFGNGTRLTVT.